The following is a TCR beta chain sequence with its context. The data are from a study of cytomegalovirus exposure and HLA in healthy donors. The PCR contained 60 Vbeta and 13 Jbeta primers. Sequenced by immunoSEQ multiplex PCR; TCRdb stores in-frame clones only, minus some. The data show fewer than 130,000 clones, with about 86% seen just once and 1.5% to 2% held by the top ten. J was trimmed by 2 bases and V by 4 bases; bases with no gene match: 13. The CDR3 loop spans 18 amino acids. The germline CDR1 and CDR2 sequences are SGDLS and YYNGEE. The sample consisted of PBMCs. The clonotype originates from a man aged 40-49 years in good health and CMV-seronegative. The V gene is TRBV9, the J gene TRBJ2-3; TRBD2 agrees at 10 bases. The CDR3 DNA reads as TGTGCCAGCAGCTCCCAGAGGGAGAGCGGGGGGGCCACAGATACGCAGTATTTT. Protein: CASSSQRESGGATDTQYF.